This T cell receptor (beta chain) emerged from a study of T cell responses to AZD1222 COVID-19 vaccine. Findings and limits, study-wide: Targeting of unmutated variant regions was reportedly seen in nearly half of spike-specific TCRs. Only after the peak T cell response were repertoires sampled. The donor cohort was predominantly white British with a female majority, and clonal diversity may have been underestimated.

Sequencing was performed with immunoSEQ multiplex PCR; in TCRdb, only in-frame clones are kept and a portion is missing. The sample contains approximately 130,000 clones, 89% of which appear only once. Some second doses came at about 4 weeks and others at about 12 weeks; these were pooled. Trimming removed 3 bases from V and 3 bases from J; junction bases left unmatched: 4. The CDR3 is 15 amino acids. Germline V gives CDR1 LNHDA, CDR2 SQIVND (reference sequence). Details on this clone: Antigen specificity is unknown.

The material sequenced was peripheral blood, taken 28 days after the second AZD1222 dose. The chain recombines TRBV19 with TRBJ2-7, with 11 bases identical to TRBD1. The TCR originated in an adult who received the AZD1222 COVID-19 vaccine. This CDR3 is CASSIGGTGGYEQYF. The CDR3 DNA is TGTGCCAGTAGTATCGGGGGGACAGGGGGCTACGAGCAGTACTTC.